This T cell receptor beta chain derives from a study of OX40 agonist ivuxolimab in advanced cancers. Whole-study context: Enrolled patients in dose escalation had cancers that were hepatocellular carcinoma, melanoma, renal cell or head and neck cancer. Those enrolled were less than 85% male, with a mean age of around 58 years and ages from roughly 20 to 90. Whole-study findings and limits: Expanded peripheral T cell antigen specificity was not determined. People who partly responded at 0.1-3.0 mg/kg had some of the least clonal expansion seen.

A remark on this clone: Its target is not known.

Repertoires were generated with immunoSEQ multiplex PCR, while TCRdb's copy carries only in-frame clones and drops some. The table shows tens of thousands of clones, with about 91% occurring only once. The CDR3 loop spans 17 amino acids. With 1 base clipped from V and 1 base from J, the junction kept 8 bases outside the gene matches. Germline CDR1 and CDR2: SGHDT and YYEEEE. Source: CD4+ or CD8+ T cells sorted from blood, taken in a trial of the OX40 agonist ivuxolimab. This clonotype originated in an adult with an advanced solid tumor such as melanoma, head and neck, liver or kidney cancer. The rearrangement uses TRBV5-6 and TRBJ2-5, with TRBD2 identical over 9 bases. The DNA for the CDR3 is TGTGCCAGCAGCTTGTTGCGCGCAGCGGGGGGCCAAGAGACCCAGTACTTC. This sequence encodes CASSLLRAAGGQETQYF.